A single sample is the source of the 21 T cell receptor beta chains below, sequenced in a study of blood T cell repertoires in COVID-19. Clones were read by immunoSEQ multiplex PCR, and TCRdb kept only the in-frame ones, dropping some. The table lists about 250,000 clones, roughly 84% of them singletons, with approximately 4% in the top ten. Source material: peripheral blood. Every receptor here comes from a woman between 40 and 50 years old with active or convalescent COVID-19.

This sequence joins TRBV28 and TRBJ1-1; 8 bases align to TRBD1. Germline V gene sequence: CDR1 MDHEN, CDR2 SYDVKM. This CDR3 is built from 16 residues. Losses at the gene ends were 8 bases for V and 1 base for J; bases not matched to a gene: 12. The chain's CDR3 is CASRLPQGAGNTEAFF. The CDR3 bases are TGTGCCAGCCGACTACCCCAGGGGGCGGGGAACACTGAAGCTTTCTTT. The entire variable domain, with the rest obtained from reference TRBV28 and TRBJ1-1, is as follows: DVKVTQSSRYLVKRTGEKVFLECVQDMDHENMFWYRQDPGLGLRLIYFSYDVKMKEKGDIPEGYSVSREKKERFSLILESASTNQTSMYLCASRLPQGAGNTEAFFGQGTRLTVV.

This chain connects TRBV4-1 to TRBJ1-2; 7 positions agree with TRBD1. The CDR3 loop spans 14 amino acids. J was trimmed by 3 bases and V by 1 base; bases with no gene match: 2. Germline V gene data show CDR1 as MGHRA and CDR2 as YSYEKL. CDR3 amino acids: CASSQGTGYYGYTF. The CDR3 DNA reads TGCGCCAGCAGCCAAGGGACAGGATACTATGGCTACACCTTC.

This clone appeared once. The identical CDR3 is also encoded by other nucleotide sequences in the sample. V usage is TRBV7-9 and J usage is TRBJ2-7; no reliable D call. Trimming removed 5 bases at V and 2 bases at J, with 4 bases between. The CDR3 contains 11 residues. Germline CDR1 reads SEHNR; CDR2 reads FQNEAQ (reference sequence). As DNA, the CDR3 is TGTGCCAGCAGCCCGGCCTACGAGCAGTACTTC. It translates to CASSPAYEQYF.

This clone was found a few times. The chain recombines TRBV30 with TRBJ2-5; TRBD2 aligns across 13 bases. Per germline, CDR1 GTSNPN and CDR2 SVGIG (reference sequence). The CDR3 runs to 17 residues. The ends lost 3 bases at V and 2 bases at J; junction bases unmatched: 9. CDR3 sequence (DNA): TGTGCCTGGAGCACCGGACTAGCGGGGGCCCGACAAGAGACCCAGTACTTC. This codes for CAWSTGLAGARQETQYF.

The chain employs TRBV6-5 and TRBJ2-3; TRBD2 aligns across 11 bases. The CDR3 consists of 16 residues. Germline V lookup: CDR1 MNHEY, CDR2 SVGAGI. Losses at the gene ends were 2 bases for V and 2 bases for J; bases not matched to a gene: 3. The CDR3 protein is CASSYVAGGHTDTQYF. The DNA of the CDR3 is TGTGCCAGCAGTTACGTAGCGGGGGGGCACACAGATACGCAGTATTTT.

CDR3 in amino acids: CAWSVQGWAGDTEAFF. The CDR3 bases are TGTGCCTGGAGTGTACAAGGGTGGGCGGGGGACACTGAAGCTTTCTTT. The gene calls are TRBV30 and TRBJ1-1; D is perhaps TRBD1 (5 bases). In germline, CDR1 is GTSNPN, CDR2 SVGIG (reference sequence). V lost 0 bases, J lost 3 bases, and 17 bases lay in between. The CDR3 extends over 16 amino acids. The entire variable domain, with the rest obtained from reference TRBV30 and TRBJ1-1, is as follows: SQTIHQWPATLVQPVGSPLSLECTVEGTSNPNLYWYRQAAGRGLQLLFYSVGIGQISSEVPQNLSASRPQDRQFILSSKKLLLSDSGFYLCAWSVQGWAGDTEAFFGQGTRLTVV.

V usage is TRBV12-3 or TRBV12-4 and J usage is TRBJ2-1, with D tentatively TRBD2 (5 bases). Trimming left V 4 bases short and J 12 bases short, with 10 bases between. This CDR3 has 11 residues. This CDR3 reads CASSSRAAQFF. Here the CDR3 DNA reads TGTGCCAGCAGTTCGCGGGCCGCGCAGTTCTTC.

V and J are TRBV30 and TRBJ2-6; no reliable D call. Germline V gene sequence: CDR1 GTSNPN, CDR2 SVGIG (reference sequence). Trimming took off 4 bases at V and 4 bases at J, with 2 bases between the two ends. This CDR3 comprises 11 residues. CDR3 region: CAWTGANVLTF. CDR3 nucleotides: TGTGCCTGGACGGGGGCCAACGTCCTGACTTTC.

In its sample, this clone was seen a few times. The CDR3 region has the DNA TGCGCCAGCAGCTACCAGACAGGGACCGGCACTGAAGCTTTCTTT. Translation: CASSYQTGTGTEAFF. The chain joins TRBV5-1 to TRBJ1-1; 7 bases agree with TRBD1. The germline V gene encodes CDR1 SGHRS and CDR2 YFSETQ. Losses at the gene ends were 3 bases for V and 4 bases for J; bases not matched to a gene: 9. The CDR3 covers 15 residues.

V usage is TRBV5-1 and J usage is TRBJ2-7; tentatively, D is TRBD2 (7 bases). The CDR3 extends over 16 amino acids. Germline CDR1 is SGHRS and CDR2 is YFSETQ. V dropped 0 bases and J dropped 0 bases, with 13 bases sitting between them. In DNA, the CDR3 is TGCGCCAGCAGCTTGGCCGAGGCGGGGGCCTCCTACGAGCAGTACTTC. Translating it yields CASSLAEAGASYEQYF.

This clone occurred a few times. The V and J genes are TRBV19 and TRBJ2-7, with D unresolved. There are 11 residues in the CDR3. Germline CDR1 LNHDA, CDR2 SQIVND (reference sequence). Trimming shortened V by 6 bases and J by 2 bases, and 5 bases separated the two germline ends. The CDR3 reads CASSSAYEQYF. CDR3 sequence (DNA): TGTGCCAGTAGCTCCGCCTACGAGCAGTACTTC.

CDR3 DNA: TGTGCCAGTAGTATCGGTTCTAGCACAGATACGCAGTATTTT. This codes for CASSIGSSTDTQYF. The chain couples TRBV19 to TRBJ2-3, with D uncertain. The V end lost 3 bases, the J end lost 0 bases, and 7 bases lay between the germline ends. This CDR3 is built from 14 residues. CDR1 is LNHDA and CDR2 is SQIVND in the germline V gene (reference sequence).

The gene calls are TRBV19 and TRBJ2-2, with TRBD1 matching over 7 bases. The V and J ends lost 10 bases and 4 bases, in that order; junction bases with no gene match: 9. Germline loops: CDR1 LNHDA, CDR2 SQIVND (reference sequence). This CDR3 comprises 14 residues. CDR3 region: CATKTGQSTGELFF. As DNA, the CDR3 is TGTGCCACCAAAACGGGACAGAGCACCGGGGAGCTGTTTTTT.

This chain links TRBV3-1 (or the pseudogene TRBV3-2) with TRBJ2-2; D ambiguous. Germline V gene data show CDR1 as LGHDT and CDR2 as YNNKEL (reference sequence). The germline V and J ends were trimmed by 4 bases and 0 bases, with 9 bases remaining between them. There are 15 residues in the CDR3. The CDR3 loop reads CASSPPIPNTGELFF. In nucleotides, the CDR3 is TGTGCCAGCAGCCCCCCCATCCCGAACACCGGGGAGCTGTTTTTT.

The chain combines TRBV7-3 with TRBJ1-1; a possible D gene is TRBD1 (6 bases). The germline V gene encodes CDR1 SGHTA and CDR2 FQGTGA. V lost 5 bases to trimming and J lost 6 bases, with 16 bases between them. The CDR3 is made up of 14 amino acids. CDR3 DNA sequence: TGTGCCAGCAGCCCAGGGATAGAGGGGGCTGAAGCTTTCTTT. It codes for CASSPGIEGAEAFF.

The genes are TRBV28 and TRBJ1-6; D ambiguous. Germline V gene lookup returns CDR1 MDHEN and CDR2 SYDVKM. The CDR3 contains 12 residues. The CDR3 is CASEGYNSPLHF. The CDR3 DNA follows: TGTGCTAGTGAGGGCTATAATTCACCCCTCCACTTT.

The chain couples TRBV3-1 (or the pseudogene TRBV3-2) to TRBJ2-3; 7 nucleotides line up with TRBD1. The germline V gene has CDR1 LGHDT and CDR2 YNNKEL (reference sequence). After removal of 5 bases from V and 6 bases from J, the junction contained 2 bases not matched to a gene. The CDR3 loop spans 12 amino acids. Written as DNA, the CDR3 is TGTGCCAGCAGCACAGGGGCGGATACGCAGTATTTT. Protein: CASSTGADTQYF.

The chain combines TRBV2 with TRBJ1-1, with D uncertain. Trimming took off 6 bases at V and 3 bases at J, with 17 bases between the two ends. The germline V gene has CDR1 SNHLY and CDR2 FYNNEI. The CDR3 is 15 residues long. CDR3 sequence reads: CASRVEGGWDTEAFF. CDR3 nucleotides: TGTGCCAGCAGAGTGGAAGGAGGGTGGGACACTGAAGCTTTCTTT.

The genes are TRBV29-1 and TRBJ1-1, with a weak D call TRBD1 (5 bases). The CDR3 sequence is 11 residues long. Germline CDR1 and CDR2: SQVTM and ANQGSEA. With 3 bases removed from V and 7 bases from J, the gap between germline ends came to 9 bases. The CDR3 region is CSVEGGFEAFF. CDR3 in DNA: TGCAGCGTTGAGGGGGGTTTTGAAGCTTTCTTT.

J is TRBJ1-1 and V is TRBV30; 7 bases are shared with TRBD1. Germline CDR1 reads GTSNPN; CDR2 reads SVGIG (reference sequence). V was pared by 0 bases and J by 11 bases, with 6 bases of the junction left unmatched. The CDR3 sequence is 12 residues long. CDR3 DNA: TGTGCCTGGAGTGTACGTACAGGGGCGGCTTTCTTT. Its protein product is CAWSVRTGAAFF.

The chain carries TRBV2 and TRBJ1-5; weak D call: TRBD1 (5 bases). Germline values: CDR1 SNHLY, CDR2 FYNNEI. V was clipped by 7 bases and J by 8 bases, with 18 bases between them. The CDR3 runs to 14 residues. The CDR3 DNA is TGTGCCAGCAACGGCAGGGCCTCGCTAGAGCCCCAGCATTTT. Amino acids: CASNGRASLEPQHF.